This T cell receptor (beta chain) was sequenced during a study of T cell responses to AZD1222 COVID-19 vaccine. A remark on this clone: Its antigen remains unknown.

Germline lookup yields CDR1 SGHKS and CDR2 YYEKEE (reference sequence). J lost 4 bases, V lost 4 bases, and 4 bases had no gene match. The CDR3 loop spans 13 amino acids. Study-wide points: The peak T cell response came first, and repertoires were sampled only after it. The donor group comprised mostly white British people and more females; the analysis possibly underestimated clonal diversity. Recipients of two AZD1222 doses showed rising Spike-specific TCR breadth and depth.

Produced via immunoSEQ multiplex PCR; TCRdb's table is partial and in-frame only. The sample yields around 140,000 clones, 85% to 95% seen once. The rearrangement uses TRBV5-5 and TRBJ1-2; 7 nucleotides match TRBD1. The source is an adult in good health. Source: peripheral blood, taken on day 0 of AZD1222 vaccination. CDR3 amino acids: CASSTQGSYGYTF. The CDR3 DNA reads as TGTGCCAGCAGCACACAGGGGTCCTATGGCTACACCTTC.